This TCR beta chain comes out of a study of CD8 T cells in ankylosing spondylitis. General study results and limits: As reported, disease-linked clones showed significant enrichment in matched ankylosing spondylitis synovial fluid. Before this, some motif variants had been reported in reactive arthritis synovial fluid and blood.

V shed 6 bases and J shed 7 bases, with 13 bases lying between them. The germline gives CDR1 ENHRY, CDR2 SYGVKD. The CDR3 contains 14 residues. To note about this clonotype: The antigen is undetermined.

Quantitative 5'-RACE with molecular barcodes was used to make the TCR beta libraries. TCRdb re-called the 5' RACE reads through MiXCR, storing one row per CDR3 protein. Here the sample spans 380,000 or so distinct CDR3 sequences, 20% to 25% being singletons. The rearrangement links TRBV10-3 to TRBJ1-6, with a tentative D call TRBD1 (6 bases). The sample comprised blood, either unsorted or a sorted T cell fraction (not recorded which). The clonotype originates from a male donor with ankylosing spondylitis or in good health (not recorded which). In DNA, the CDR3 is TGTGCCATCAGCGGGGACATTCAAAATTCACCCCTCCACTTT. It yields the protein CAISGDIQNSPLHF.